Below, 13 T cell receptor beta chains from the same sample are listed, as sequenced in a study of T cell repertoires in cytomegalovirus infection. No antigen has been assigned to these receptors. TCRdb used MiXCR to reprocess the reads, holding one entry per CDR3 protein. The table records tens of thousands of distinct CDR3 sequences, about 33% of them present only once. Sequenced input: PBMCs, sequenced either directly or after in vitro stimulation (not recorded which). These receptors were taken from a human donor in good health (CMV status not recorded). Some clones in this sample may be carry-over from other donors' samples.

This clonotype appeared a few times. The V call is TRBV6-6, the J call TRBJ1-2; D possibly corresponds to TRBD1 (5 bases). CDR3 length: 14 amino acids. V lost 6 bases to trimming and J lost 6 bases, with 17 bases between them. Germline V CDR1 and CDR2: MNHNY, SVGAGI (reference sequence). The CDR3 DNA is TGTGCCAGCAGCCCTTATTGGGGGGGGGATGGCTACACCTTC. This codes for CASSPYWGGDGYTF.

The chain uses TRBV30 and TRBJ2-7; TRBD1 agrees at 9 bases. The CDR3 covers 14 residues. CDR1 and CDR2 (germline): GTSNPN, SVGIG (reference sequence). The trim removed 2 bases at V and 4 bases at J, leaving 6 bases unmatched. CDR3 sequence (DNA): TGTGCCTGGAGTCCTGACAGGGGGATGTACGAGCAGTACTTC. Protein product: CAWSPDRGMYEQYF.

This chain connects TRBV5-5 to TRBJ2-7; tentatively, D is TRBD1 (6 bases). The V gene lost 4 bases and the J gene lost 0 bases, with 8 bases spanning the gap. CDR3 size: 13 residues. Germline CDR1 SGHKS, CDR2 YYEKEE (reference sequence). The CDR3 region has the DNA TGTGCCAGCAGCCGGACAGACTCCTACGAGCAGTACTTC. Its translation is CASSRTDSYEQYF.

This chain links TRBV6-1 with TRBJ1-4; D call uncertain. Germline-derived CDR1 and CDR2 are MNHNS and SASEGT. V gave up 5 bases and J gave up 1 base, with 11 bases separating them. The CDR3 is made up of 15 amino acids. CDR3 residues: CASSYLVGTNEKLFF. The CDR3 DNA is TGTGCCAGCAGTTATTTGGTGGGAACTAATGAAAAACTGTTTTTT.

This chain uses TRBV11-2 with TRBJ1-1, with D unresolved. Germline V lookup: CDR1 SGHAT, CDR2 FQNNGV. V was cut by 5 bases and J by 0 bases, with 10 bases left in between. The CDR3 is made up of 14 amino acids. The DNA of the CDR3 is TGTGCCAGCAGCGCCCAGCTCATGAACACTGAAGCTTTCTTT. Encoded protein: CASSAQLMNTEAFF.

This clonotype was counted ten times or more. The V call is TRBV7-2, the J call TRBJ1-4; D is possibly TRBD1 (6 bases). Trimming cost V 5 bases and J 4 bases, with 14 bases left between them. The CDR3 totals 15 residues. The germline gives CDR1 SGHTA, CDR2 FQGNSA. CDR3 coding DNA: TGTGCCAGCAGCCTCACAGGGTTCGGTAATGAAAAACTGTTTTTT. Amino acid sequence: CASSLTGFGNEKLFF.

CDR3 nucleotide sequence: TGTGCCAGCAGTCCAAGGGACAGGGTGAATTCACCCCTCCACTTT. Protein sequence: CASSPRDRVNSPLHF. The rearrangement links TRBV27 to TRBJ1-6; 9 positions agree with TRBD1. In germline, CDR1 is MNHEY, CDR2 SMNVEV (reference sequence). The CDR3 consists of 15 residues. Trimming removed 5 bases from V and 7 bases from J; junction bases left unmatched: 6.

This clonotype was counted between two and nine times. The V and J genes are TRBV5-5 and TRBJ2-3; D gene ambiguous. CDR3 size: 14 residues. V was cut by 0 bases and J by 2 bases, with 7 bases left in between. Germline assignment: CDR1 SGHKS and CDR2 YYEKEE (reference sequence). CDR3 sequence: CASSLAGNTDTQYF. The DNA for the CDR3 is TGTGCCAGCAGCTTGGCCGGCAACACAGATACGCAGTATTTT.

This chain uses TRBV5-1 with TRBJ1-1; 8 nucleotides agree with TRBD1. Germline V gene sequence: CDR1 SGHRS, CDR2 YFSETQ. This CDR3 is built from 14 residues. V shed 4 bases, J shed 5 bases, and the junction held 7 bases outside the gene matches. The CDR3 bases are TGCGCCAGCAGCACGTCCAGGGGGCAGACTGAAGCTTTCTTT. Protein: CASSTSRGQTEAFF. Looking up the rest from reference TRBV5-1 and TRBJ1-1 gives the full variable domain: KAGVTQTPRYLIKTRGQQVTLSCSPISGHRSVSWYQQTPGQGLQFLFEYFSETQRNKGNFPGRFSGRQFSNSRSEMNVSTLELGDSALYLCASSTSRGQTEAFFGQGTRLTVV.

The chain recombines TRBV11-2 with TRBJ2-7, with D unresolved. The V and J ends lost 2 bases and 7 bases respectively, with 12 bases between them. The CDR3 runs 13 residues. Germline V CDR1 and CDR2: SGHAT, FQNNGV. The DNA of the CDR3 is TGTGCCAGCAGCTTACTCGCGGCGACGGAGCAGTACTTC. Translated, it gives CASSLLAATEQYF.

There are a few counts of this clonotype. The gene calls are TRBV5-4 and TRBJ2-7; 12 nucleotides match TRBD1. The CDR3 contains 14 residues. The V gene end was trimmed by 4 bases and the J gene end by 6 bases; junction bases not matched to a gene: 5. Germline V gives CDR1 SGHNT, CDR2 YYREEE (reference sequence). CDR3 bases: TGTGCCAGCAGCAAGGGACAGGGGGCCTCCGAGCAGTACTTC. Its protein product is CASSKGQGASEQYF.

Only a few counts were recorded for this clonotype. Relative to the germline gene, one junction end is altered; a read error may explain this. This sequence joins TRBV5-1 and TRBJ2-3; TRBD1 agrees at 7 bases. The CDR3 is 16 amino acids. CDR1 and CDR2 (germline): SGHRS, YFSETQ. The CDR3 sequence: CTSSSGQRVDTDTQYF. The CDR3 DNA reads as TGCACCAGCAGCTCGGGACAGAGGGTAGACACAGATACGCAGTATTTT.

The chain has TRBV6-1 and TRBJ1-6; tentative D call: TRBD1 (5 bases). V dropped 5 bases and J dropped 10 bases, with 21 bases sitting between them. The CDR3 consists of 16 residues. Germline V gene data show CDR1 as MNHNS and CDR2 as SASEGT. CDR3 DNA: TGTGCCAGCAGTACGCTACGGGACGCGATACGGTCACCCCTCCACTTT. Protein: CASSTLRDAIRSPLHF.